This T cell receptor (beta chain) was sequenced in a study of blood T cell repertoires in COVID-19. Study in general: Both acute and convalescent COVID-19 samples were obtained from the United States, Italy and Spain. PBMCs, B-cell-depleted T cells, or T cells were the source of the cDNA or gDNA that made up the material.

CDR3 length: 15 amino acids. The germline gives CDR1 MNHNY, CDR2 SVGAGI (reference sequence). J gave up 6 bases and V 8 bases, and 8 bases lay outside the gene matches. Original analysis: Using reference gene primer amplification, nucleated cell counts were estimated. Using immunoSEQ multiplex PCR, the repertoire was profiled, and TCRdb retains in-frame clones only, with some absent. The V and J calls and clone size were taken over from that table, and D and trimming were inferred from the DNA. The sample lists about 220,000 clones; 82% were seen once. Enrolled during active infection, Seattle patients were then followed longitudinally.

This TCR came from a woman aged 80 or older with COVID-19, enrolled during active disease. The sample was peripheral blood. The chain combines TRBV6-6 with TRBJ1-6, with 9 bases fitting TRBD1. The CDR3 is CASRTSDRGNSPLHF. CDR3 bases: TGTGCCAGCCGAACCTCGGACAGGGGTAATTCACCCCTCCACTTT.